This T cell receptor (beta chain) was obtained from a study of blood T cells in healthy people across ages. Alongside a J-beta primer mix, a sample-barcoded 5' primer served in a second PCR lasting about 7 to 11 cycles. Via MiXCR, TCRdb re-called the 5' RACE reads, giving one row per CDR3 protein. The sample lists hundreds of thousands of distinct CDR3 sequences, approximately 55% occurring once. J lost 0 bases, V lost 1 base, and 1 base had no gene match. CDR3 length: 15 amino acids. Germline-derived CDR1 and CDR2 are LGHNA and YNFKEQ. Sequencing input: blood. This TCR was sampled from an elderly man in good health. The V and J genes are TRBV4-2 and TRBJ1-1; TRBD1 aligns across 8 bases. The CDR3 coding sequence is TGTGCCAGCAGCCAAGTGGGACAGGTGAACACTGAAGCTTTCTTT. Translating gives CASSQVGQVNTEAFF.